Following are 22 T cell receptor beta chains from one sample sequenced in a study of molecular identifiers for immune sequencing clone quantification. TCRdb reprocessed the PCR reads with MiXCR, giving one entry per CDR3 protein. The sample has hundreds of thousands of distinct CDR3 sequences, approximately 24% seen once. What was sequenced was naive CD8+ T cells from blood, with Jurkat cell RNA spiked in. Subset of the sample: FACS-sorted CD8+CD4-CCR7+CD45RA+ naive T cells. Every receptor here comes from a human donor in good health. Some libraries in this study had Jurkat cell RNA spiked in.

This chain connects TRBV27 to TRBJ1-2, with 7 bases identical to TRBD1. This CDR3 spans 14 amino acids. V shed 3 bases and J 7 bases; nucleotides not matched to a gene: 8. The V gene's germline CDR1 is MNHEY and CDR2 SMNVEV (reference sequence). DNA of the CDR3: TGTGCCAGCAGTTTTTCCGGACAGGAGCTTGGCTACACCTTC. Translating it yields CASSFSGQELGYTF.

In its sample, this clonotype was seen many times. The CDR3 here is CASSTTEVSGPRGDGNTIYF. CDR3 DNA sequence: TGTGCCAGCAGCACCACCGAGGTTTCGGGTCCCCGGGGGGACGGAAACACCATATATTTT. This chain joins TRBV7-9 and TRBJ1-3, with D possibly matching TRBD1 (5 bases). Germline CDR1 reads SEHNR; CDR2 reads FQNEAQ (reference sequence). The CDR3 has 20 amino acids. V was shortened by 5 bases and J by 4 bases, with 30 bases between the two germline ends.

To note about this clonotype: A much larger clone lies one base from this, so it may be a read error. Without the conserved terminal phenylalanine or tryptophan, this CDR3 likely stems from a read error. The rearrangement uses TRBV28 and TRBJ2-3, with 8 bases matching TRBD1. This CDR3 has 14 residues. CDR1 is MDHEN and CDR2 is SYDVKM in the germline V gene. V gave up 5 bases and J gave up 4 bases; unmatched junction bases: 5. This CDR3 is CASSKDRVADTQYS. In DNA, the CDR3 is TGTGCCAGCAGTAAGGACAGGGTAGCAGATACGCAGTATTCT.

This clonotype was picked up many times. At one boundary the junction diverges from the germline segment, which might be a read error. This chain connects TRBV7-9 to TRBJ1-1, with TRBD1 identical over 8 bases. Germline V gene lookup returns CDR1 SEHNR and CDR2 FQNEAQ (reference sequence). This CDR3 is built from 13 residues. CDR3 residues: CASSDRGYTEAFF. CDR3 DNA: TGCGCCAGCAGTGACAGGGGTTACACTGAAGCTTTCTTT.

Ten or more counts support this clonotype. J is TRBJ2-3 and V is TRBV6-6; D is perhaps TRBD1 (6 bases). Germline V gives CDR1 MNHNY, CDR2 SVGAGI (reference sequence). Trimming took off 0 bases at V and 3 bases at J, with 16 bases between the two ends. The length of the CDR3 is 17 residues. CDR3 region: CASSYSTRGSGTDTQYF. In DNA form, the CDR3 reads TGTGCCAGCAGTTACTCGACAAGGGGGAGTGGGACAGATACGCAGTATTTT.

CDR3 protein: CASSMGASSYNEQFF. CDR3 nucleotides: TGTGCCAGTAGTATGGGAGCTAGCTCCTACAATGAGCAGTTCTTC. The rearrangement joins TRBV19 to TRBJ2-1; a weak D match, TRBD2 (5 bases). The CDR3 is 15 residues long. Germline assignment: CDR1 LNHDA and CDR2 SQIVND (reference sequence). V was shortened by 3 bases and J by 0 bases, with 9 bases between the two germline ends.

The chain carries TRBV27 and TRBJ1-2; 10 bases are a match to TRBD1. This CDR3 region has 17 residues. The V and J ends lost 6 bases and 6 bases, in that order; junction bases with no gene match: 16. The germline CDR1 and CDR2 sequences are MNHEY and SMNVEV (reference sequence). Written as DNA, the CDR3 is TGTGCCAGCAGCTACTTGGGACAGGGGAGGTCGATGGATGGCTACACCTTC. Its protein is CASSYLGQGRSMDGYTF.

This clonotype was seen more than once but under ten times. The V call is TRBV7-9, the J call TRBJ2-1; TRBD2 matches 10 bases. J was trimmed by 2 bases and V by 5 bases; bases with no gene match: 9. There are 17 residues in the CDR3. The germline V gene encodes CDR1 SEHNR and CDR2 FQNEAQ (reference sequence). The CDR3, as DNA: TGTGCCAGCAGCCCCCATAGGACTAGCGGACCCTACAATGAGCAGTTCTTC. This sequence encodes CASSPHRTSGPYNEQFF. The whole variable domain, filled in from reference TRBV7-9 and TRBJ2-1, reads DTGVSQNPRHKITKRGQNVTFRCDPISEHNRLYWYRQTLGQGPEFLTYFQNEAQLEKSRLLSDRFSAERPKGSFSTLEIQRTEQGDSAMYLCASSPHRTSGPYNEQFFGPGTRLTVL.

This clonotype was observed a single time. A much larger clone lies a single base off, so this may be a read error. This chain joins TRBV5-6 and TRBJ2-3; maybe TRBD1 (5 bases). The ends were cut back, 3 bases at V and 6 bases at J, with 23 bases in the middle. Per germline, CDR1 SGHDT and CDR2 YYEEEE. This CDR3 is 17 amino acids long. CDR3 protein: CASSSKDEQGDLDTQYF. The CDR3 DNA sequence: TGTGCCAGCAGCTCCAAGGACGAGCAGGGTGATCTCGATACGCAGTATTTT.

The chain carries TRBV28 and TRBJ2-1; 9 nucleotides align to TRBD1. There are 13 residues in the CDR3. Per the germline V gene, CDR1 is MDHEN and CDR2 is SYDVKM. Trimming cost V 10 bases and J 5 bases; bases outside gene matches: 6. The CDR3 bases are TGTGCCACCACCCGGGACAGGGACAATGAGCAGTTCTTC. This gives the protein CATTRDRDNEQFF.

This clonotype was detected many times. The rearrangement uses TRBV12-3 or TRBV12-4 and TRBJ1-5, with a weak D call TRBD1 (6 bases). The CDR3 contains 14 residues. The V end was cut by 5 bases, the J end by 7 bases, with 15 bases between. CDR3 residues: CASSRRTARQPQHF. CDR3 bases: TGTGCCAGCAGTAGGAGGACAGCCCGGCAGCCCCAGCATTTT.

This clonotype showed up many times. The gene calls are TRBV7-8 and TRBJ2-2; D not certain. From germline, CDR1 is SGHVS and CDR2 FQNEAQ. The CDR3 runs to 13 residues. V was cut by 4 bases and J by 8 bases, with 11 bases left in between. DNA of the CDR3: TGTGCCAGCAGCTCTTGGACCGCTGGGGAGCTGTTTTTT. Translation gives CASSSWTAGELFF.

In this sample, this clonotype turned up a few times. The chain employs TRBV3-1 and TRBJ2-3; D remains ambiguous. V was trimmed by 3 bases and J by 4 bases, leaving 14 bases between them. The CDR3 consists of 15 residues. Germline loops: CDR1 LGHDT, CDR2 YNNKEL (reference sequence). As DNA, the CDR3 is TGTGCCAGCAGCCAGCCTTCTCAAGGGTCAGATACGCAGTATTTT. This translates into CASSQPSQGSDTQYF.

The J gene is TRBJ2-3, the V gene TRBV6-5; D gene uncertain. The CDR3 extends over 14 amino acids. V was pared by 1 base and J by 2 bases, with 7 bases between. Per germline, CDR1 MNHEY and CDR2 SVGAGI. CDR3 amino acids: CASSYYEDTDTQYF. The CDR3 nucleotides are TGTGCCAGCAGTTACTACGAGGACACAGATACGCAGTATTTT.

This clonotype was found a few times. This sequence joins TRBV15 and TRBJ1-1; TRBD1 is a possible D gene (5 bases). Germline values: CDR1 LNHNV, CDR2 YYDKDF (reference sequence). The V and J ends lost 0 bases and 0 bases respectively, with 14 bases between them. The CDR3 extends over 17 amino acids. Here the CDR3 reads CATSRDPETAMNTEAFF. In DNA, the CDR3 is TGTGCCACCAGCAGAGATCCAGAGACAGCCATGAACACTGAAGCTTTCTTT. The variable domain in full, completed from reference TRBV15 and TRBJ1-1, reads DAMVIQNPRYQVTQFGKPVTLSCSQTLNHNVMYWYQQKSSQAPKLLFHYYDKDFNNEADTPDNFQSRRPNTSFCFLDIRSPGLGDTAMYLCATSRDPETAMNTEAFFGQGTRLTVV.

This clonotype was detected a few times. Germline and junction disagree at one end, which may indicate a read error. This chain uses TRBV5-3 with TRBJ1-1, with a tentative D call TRBD1 (5 bases). TRBV5-3 is recorded as an ORF, its role being uncertain. The CDR3 runs 14 residues. For the CDR3, the DNA is TGTGCCAGCAGCTTAGACCCCGAGGGGACTGAAGCTTTCTTT. Protein: CASSLDPEGTEAFF.

The genes are TRBV5-1 and TRBJ2-1, with 14 positions matching TRBD2. Germline lookup yields CDR1 SGHRS and CDR2 YFSETQ. Trimming at V came to 3 bases and at J to 9 bases, leaving 5 bases not matched to a gene. The CDR3 has 15 residues. The CDR3 is CASSSGLAGVGEQFF. The DNA of the CDR3 is TGCGCCAGCAGCTCGGGACTAGCGGGAGTCGGTGAGCAGTTCTTC.

The J gene is TRBJ1-1, the V gene TRBV12-3 or TRBV12-4; the D gene is possibly TRBD1 (6 bases). There are 11 residues in the CDR3. V was shortened by 10 bases and J by 8 bases, with 14 bases between the two germline ends. The CDR3: CATTWGAEAFF. CDR3 DNA: TGTGCCACCACTTGGGGGGCGGAAGCTTTCTTT.

In regard to this clonotype: The junction departs from germline at one end; a sequencing error may be responsible. CDR3 loop: CAGSSWDRGQETQYF. The CDR3 DNA follows: TGTGCCGGTAGTTCCTGGGACAGGGGGCAAGAGACCCAGTACTTC. The chain joins TRBV19 to TRBJ2-5; 11 bases line up with TRBD1. The germline CDR1 and CDR2 sequences are LNHDA and SQIVND (reference sequence). This CDR3 has 15 amino acids.

This clonotype has just a few counts. The DNA of the CDR3 is TGTGCCAGTAGTATAGGGACGGGAGTCGGCTACGAGCAGTACTTC. It is translated as CASSIGTGVGYEQYF. This rearrangement joins TRBV19 to TRBJ2-7, with TRBD2 as a possible D gene (6 bases). Germline V gene lookup returns CDR1 LNHDA and CDR2 SQIVND (reference sequence). CDR3 length: 15 residues. Between the trimmed V and J ends, which lost 1 base and 3 bases, there was a span of 13 bases.

A remark on this clonotype: Just one base apart from a much larger clone, this may be a read error. The V and J genes are TRBV9 and TRBJ2-2; 11 bases align to TRBD2. V dropped 3 bases and J dropped 3; count of bases not matched to a gene: 10. The CDR3 has 18 residues. Germline V CDR1 and CDR2: SGDLS, YYNGEE. The CDR3 reads CASSGAGTSGLDTGELFF. DNA of the CDR3: TGTGCCAGCAGCGGAGCCGGGACTAGCGGTTTAGACACCGGGGAGCTGTTTTTT. Full variable domain (rest looked up from reference TRBV9 and TRBJ2-2): DSGVTQTPKHLITATGQRVTLRCSPRSGDLSVYWYQQSLDQGLQFLIQYYNGEERAKGNILERFSAQQFPDLHSELNLSSLELGDSALYFCASSGAGTSGLDTGELFFGEGSRLTVL.

The chain uses TRBV2 and TRBJ2-2, with a tentative D call TRBD1 (5 bases). The CDR3 length is 13 residues. CDR1 is SNHLY and CDR2 is FYNNEI in the germline V gene. V lost 0 bases and J 6 bases, leaving 5 bases between the germline ends. The CDR3 spells CASSEAGAGELFF. The CDR3 nucleotides read TGTGCCAGCAGTGAAGCAGGGGCCGGGGAGCTGTTTTTT.